This T cell receptor (beta chain) was observed in a study of T cells in narcolepsy. The overall study: Donors had narcolepsy type 1 or type 2, or were healthy controls. Study-wide results and caveats: Some memory CD4+ repertoires had no autoreactive clone sequences. Comparing one patient's CSF and blood CD4+ clonotypes highlighted HCRT- and TRIB2-specific autoreactive clonotypes. Blood of same and different patients, but not healthy controls, reportedly held recurring autoreactive clonotypes.

To note about this clone: Its specificity is unknown.

The data were produced by immunoSEQ multiplex PCR, yet TCRdb's version contains in-frame clones alone and is incomplete. The sample records tens of thousands of clones, around 81% being singletons. The germline gives CDR1 SGHVS, CDR2 FQNEAQ. Deletions cut 5 bases from V and 2 bases from J, with 13 bases between. This CDR3 contains 14 residues. The TCR was taken from a human donor with narcolepsy. The V gene is TRBV7-8, the J gene TRBJ2-7, with D hard to call. Sequencing was carried out using CD45RA- memory CD4+ T cells from PBMCs. DNA of the CDR3: TGTGCCAGCAGCCCGGGTGTCCAAACCTACGAGCAGTACTTC. Translated: CASSPGVQTYEQYF.